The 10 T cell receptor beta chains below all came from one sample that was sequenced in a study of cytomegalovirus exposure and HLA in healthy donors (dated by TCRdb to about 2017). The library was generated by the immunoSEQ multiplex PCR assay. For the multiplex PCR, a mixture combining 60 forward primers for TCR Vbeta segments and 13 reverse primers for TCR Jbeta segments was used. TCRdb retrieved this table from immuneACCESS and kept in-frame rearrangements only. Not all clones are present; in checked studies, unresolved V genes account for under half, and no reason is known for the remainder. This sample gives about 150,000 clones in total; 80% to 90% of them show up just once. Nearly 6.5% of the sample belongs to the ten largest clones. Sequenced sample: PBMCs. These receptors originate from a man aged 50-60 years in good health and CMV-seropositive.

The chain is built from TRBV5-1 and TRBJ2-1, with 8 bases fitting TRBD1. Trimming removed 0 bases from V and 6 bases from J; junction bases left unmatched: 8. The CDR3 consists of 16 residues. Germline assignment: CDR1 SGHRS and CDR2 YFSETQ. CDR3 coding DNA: TGCGCCAGCAGCTTGGCCCCAGGGGGCTCGGGCAATGAGCAGTTCTTC. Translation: CASSLAPGGSGNEQFF.

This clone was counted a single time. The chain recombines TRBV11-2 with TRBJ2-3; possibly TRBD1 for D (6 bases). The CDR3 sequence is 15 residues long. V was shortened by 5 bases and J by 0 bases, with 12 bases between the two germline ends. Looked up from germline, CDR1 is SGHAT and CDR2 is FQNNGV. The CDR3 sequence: CASSGQRISTDTQYF. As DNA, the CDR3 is TGTGCCAGCAGCGGACAGCGAATTAGCACAGATACGCAGTATTTT.

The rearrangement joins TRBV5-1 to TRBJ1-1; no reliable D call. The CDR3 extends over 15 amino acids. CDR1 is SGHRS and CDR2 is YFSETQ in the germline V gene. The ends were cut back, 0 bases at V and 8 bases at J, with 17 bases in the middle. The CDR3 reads CASSLGGETQSEAFF. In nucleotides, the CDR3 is TGCGCCAGCAGCTTGGGGGGAGAGACACAAAGCGAAGCTTTCTTT.

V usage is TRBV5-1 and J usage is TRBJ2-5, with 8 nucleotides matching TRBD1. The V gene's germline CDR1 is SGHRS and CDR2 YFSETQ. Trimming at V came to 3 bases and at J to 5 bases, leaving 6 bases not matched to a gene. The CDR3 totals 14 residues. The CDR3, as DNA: TGCGCCAGCAGCTCGCAGGGGGCAGAGGAGACCCAGTACTTC. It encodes CASSSQGAEETQYF.

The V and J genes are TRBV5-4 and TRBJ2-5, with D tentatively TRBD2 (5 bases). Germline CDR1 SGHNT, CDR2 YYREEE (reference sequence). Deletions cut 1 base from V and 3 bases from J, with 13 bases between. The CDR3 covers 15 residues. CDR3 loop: CASSLRVSGKETQYF. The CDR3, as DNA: TGTGCCAGCAGCTTGCGGGTGTCGGGGAAAGAGACCCAGTACTTC.

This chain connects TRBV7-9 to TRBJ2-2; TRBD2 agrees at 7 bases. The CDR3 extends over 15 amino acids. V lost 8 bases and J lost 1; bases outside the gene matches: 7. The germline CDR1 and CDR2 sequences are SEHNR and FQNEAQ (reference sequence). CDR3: CASGKAGVNTGELFF. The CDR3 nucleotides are TGTGCCAGCGGGAAGGCGGGGGTGAACACCGGGGAGCTGTTTTTT.

CDR3 in DNA: TGCGCCAGCAGCCAAGATATCGGGTTCGCTCAGCCCCAGCATTTT. Its protein product is CASSQDIGFAQPQHF. The V call is TRBV4-1, the J call TRBJ1-5; D is uncertain. Trimming removed 0 bases from V and 6 bases from J, with 12 bases in between. Looked up from germline, CDR1 is MGHRA and CDR2 is YSYEKL. This CDR3 has 15 residues.

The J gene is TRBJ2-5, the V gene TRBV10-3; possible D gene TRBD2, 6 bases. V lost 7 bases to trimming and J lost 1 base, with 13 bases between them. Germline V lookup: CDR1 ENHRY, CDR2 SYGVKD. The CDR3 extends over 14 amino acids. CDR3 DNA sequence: TGTGCCATCAAACCAACTAGCAGCCAAGAGACCCAGTACTTC. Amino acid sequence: CAIKPTSSQETQYF.

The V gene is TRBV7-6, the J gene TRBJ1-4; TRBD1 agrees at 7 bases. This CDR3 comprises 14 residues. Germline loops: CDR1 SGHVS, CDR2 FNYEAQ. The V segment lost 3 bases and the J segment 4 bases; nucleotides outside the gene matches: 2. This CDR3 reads CASSFGQDNEKLFF. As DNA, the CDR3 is TGTGCCAGCAGCTTTGGACAGGATAATGAAAAACTGTTTTTT.

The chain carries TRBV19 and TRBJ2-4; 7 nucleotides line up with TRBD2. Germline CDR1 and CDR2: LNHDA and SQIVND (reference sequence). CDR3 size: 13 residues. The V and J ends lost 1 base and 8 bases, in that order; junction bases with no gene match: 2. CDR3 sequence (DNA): TGTGCCAGTAGTATAGCGGGGAGGGACATTCAGTACTTC. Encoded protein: CASSIAGRDIQYF.